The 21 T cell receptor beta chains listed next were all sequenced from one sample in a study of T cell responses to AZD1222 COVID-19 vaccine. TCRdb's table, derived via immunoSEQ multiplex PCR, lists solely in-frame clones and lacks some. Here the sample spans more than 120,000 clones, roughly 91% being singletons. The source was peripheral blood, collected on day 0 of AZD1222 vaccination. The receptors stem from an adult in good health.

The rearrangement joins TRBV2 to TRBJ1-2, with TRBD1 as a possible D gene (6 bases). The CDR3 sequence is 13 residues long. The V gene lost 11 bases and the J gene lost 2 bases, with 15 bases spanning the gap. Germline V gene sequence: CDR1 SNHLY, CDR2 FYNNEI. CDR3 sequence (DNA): TGTGCCGGCCGGGACAACCTCAACTATGGCTACACCTTC. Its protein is CAGRDNLNYGYTF.

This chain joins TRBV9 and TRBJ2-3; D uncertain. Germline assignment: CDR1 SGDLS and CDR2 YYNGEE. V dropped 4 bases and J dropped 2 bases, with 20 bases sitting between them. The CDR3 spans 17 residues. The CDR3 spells CASSFPRAQPDTDTQYF. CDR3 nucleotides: TGTGCCAGCAGCTTCCCCCGGGCCCAGCCCGACACAGATACGCAGTATTTT.

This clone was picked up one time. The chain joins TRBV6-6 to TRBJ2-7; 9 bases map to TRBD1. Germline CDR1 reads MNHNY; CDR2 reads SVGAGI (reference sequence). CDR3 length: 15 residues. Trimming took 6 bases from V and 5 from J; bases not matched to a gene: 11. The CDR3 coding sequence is TGTGCCAGCAGCCTACCCGGGACAGGGCGCAACGAGCAGTACTTC. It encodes CASSLPGTGRNEQYF.

CDR3 sequence: CASSTPRGANYGYTF. The CDR3 region has the DNA TGTGCCAGCAGCACCCCGCGGGGGGCTAACTATGGCTACACCTTC. This chain links TRBV5-4 with TRBJ1-2, with D possibly being TRBD1 (5 bases). The V gene's germline CDR1 is SGHNT and CDR2 YYREEE (reference sequence). With 4 bases removed from V and 0 bases from J, the gap between germline ends came to 13 bases. The length of the CDR3 is 15 residues. The full variable domain, its missing parts supplied by reference TRBV5-4 and TRBJ1-2, is ETGVTQSPTHLIKTRGQQVTLRCSSQSGHNTVSWYQQALGQGPQFIFQYYREEENGRGNFPPRFSGLQFPNYSSELNVNALELDDSALYLCASSTPRGANYGYTFGSGTRLTVV.

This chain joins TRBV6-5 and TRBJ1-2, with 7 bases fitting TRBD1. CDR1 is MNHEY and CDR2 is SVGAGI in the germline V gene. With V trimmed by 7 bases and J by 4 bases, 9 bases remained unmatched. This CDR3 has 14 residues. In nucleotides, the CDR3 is TGTGCCAGCATTCGAGAGGGGGCGGTCTATGGCTACACCTTC. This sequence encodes CASIREGAVYGYTF.

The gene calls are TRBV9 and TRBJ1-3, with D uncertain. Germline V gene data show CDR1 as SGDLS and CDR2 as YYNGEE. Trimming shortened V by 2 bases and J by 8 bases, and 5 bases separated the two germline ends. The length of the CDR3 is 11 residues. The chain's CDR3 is CASSVADTIYF. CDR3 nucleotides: TGTGCCAGCAGCGTTGCGGACACCATATATTTT.

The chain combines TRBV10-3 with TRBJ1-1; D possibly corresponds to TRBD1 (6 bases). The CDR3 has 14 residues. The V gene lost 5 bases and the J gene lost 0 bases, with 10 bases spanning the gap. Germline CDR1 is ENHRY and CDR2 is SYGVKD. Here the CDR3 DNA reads TGTGCCATCAGTTCTCAGGGGATGAACACTGAAGCTTTCTTT. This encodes CAISSQGMNTEAFF.

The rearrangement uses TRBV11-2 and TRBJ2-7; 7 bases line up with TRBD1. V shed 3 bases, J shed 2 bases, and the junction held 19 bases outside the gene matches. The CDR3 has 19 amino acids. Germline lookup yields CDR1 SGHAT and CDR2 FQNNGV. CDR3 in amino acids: CASSLRGQKLQRRTYEQYF. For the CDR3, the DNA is TGTGCCAGCAGCTTGAGGGGACAGAAGTTACAACGACGCACCTACGAGCAGTACTTC. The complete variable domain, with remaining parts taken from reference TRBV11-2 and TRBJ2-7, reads EAGVAQSPRYKIIEKRQSVAFWCNPISGHATLYWYQQILGQGPKLLIQFQNNGVVDDSQLPKDRFSAERLKGVDSTLKIQPAKLEDSAVYLCASSLRGQKLQRRTYEQYFGPGTRLTVT.

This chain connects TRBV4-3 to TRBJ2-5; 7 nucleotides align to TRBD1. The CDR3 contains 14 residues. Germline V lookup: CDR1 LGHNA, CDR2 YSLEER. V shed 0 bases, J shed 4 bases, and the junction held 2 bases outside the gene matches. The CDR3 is CASSQDSGGETQYF. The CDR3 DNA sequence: TGCGCCAGCAGCCAAGATTCAGGGGGAGAGACCCAGTACTTC.

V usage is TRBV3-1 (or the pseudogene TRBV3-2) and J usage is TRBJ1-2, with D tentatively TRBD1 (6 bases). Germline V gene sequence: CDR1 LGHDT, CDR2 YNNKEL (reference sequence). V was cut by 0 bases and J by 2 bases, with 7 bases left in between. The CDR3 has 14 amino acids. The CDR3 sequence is CASSQEGGNYGYTF. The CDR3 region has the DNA TGTGCCAGCAGCCAAGAAGGGGGGAACTATGGCTACACCTTC.

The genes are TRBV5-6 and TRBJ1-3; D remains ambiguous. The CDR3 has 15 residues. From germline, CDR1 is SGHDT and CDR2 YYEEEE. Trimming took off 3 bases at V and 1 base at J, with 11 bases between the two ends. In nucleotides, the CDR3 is TGTGCCAGCAGCTACCCAAGTGGTTCTGGAAACACCATATATTTT. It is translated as CASSYPSGSGNTIYF.

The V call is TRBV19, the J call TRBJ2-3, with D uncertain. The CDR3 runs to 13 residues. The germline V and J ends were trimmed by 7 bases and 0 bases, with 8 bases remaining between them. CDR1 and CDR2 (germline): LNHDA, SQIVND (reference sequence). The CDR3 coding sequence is TGTGCCAGTACGCTTTCTAGCACAGATACGCAGTATTTT. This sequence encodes CASTLSSTDTQYF.

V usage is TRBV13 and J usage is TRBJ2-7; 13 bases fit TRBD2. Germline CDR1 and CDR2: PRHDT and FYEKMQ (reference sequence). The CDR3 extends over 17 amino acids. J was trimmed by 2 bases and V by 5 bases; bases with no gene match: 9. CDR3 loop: CASSLKGLAGSPYEQYF. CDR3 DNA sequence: TGTGCCAGCAGCCTCAAGGGACTAGCGGGGAGTCCCTACGAGCAGTACTTC.

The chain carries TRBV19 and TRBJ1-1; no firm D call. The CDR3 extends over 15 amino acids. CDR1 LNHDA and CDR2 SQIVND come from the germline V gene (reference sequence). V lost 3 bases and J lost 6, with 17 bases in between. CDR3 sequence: CASSIDLGIGAEAFF. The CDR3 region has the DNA TGTGCCAGTAGTATCGACCTAGGGATAGGCGCTGAAGCTTTCTTT.

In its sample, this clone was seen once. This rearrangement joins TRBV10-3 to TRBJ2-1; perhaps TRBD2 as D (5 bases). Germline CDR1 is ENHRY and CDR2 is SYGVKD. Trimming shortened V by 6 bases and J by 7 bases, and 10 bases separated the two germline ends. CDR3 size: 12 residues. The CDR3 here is CAISKEVNEQFF. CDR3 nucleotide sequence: TGTGCCATCAGCAAGGAGGTAAATGAGCAGTTCTTC.

CDR3 loop: CASSHAGTSNEAQETQYF. The CDR3 DNA sequence: TGTGCCAGCAGCCACGCAGGGACATCGAATGAGGCTCAAGAGACCCAGTACTTC. The chain joins TRBV7-8 to TRBJ2-5, with a tentative D call TRBD1 (6 bases). Trimming pared 5 bases from V and 2 bases from J, leaving 24 bases between. The CDR3 has 18 residues. The V gene's germline CDR1 is SGHVS and CDR2 FQNEAQ.

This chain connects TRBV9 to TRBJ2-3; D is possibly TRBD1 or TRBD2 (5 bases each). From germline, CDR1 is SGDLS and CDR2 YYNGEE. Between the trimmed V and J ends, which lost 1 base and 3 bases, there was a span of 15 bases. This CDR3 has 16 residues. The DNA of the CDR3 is TGTGCCAGCAGCGTAAGTGGGACCATGGGGACAGATACGCAGTATTTT. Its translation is CASSVSGTMGTDTQYF.

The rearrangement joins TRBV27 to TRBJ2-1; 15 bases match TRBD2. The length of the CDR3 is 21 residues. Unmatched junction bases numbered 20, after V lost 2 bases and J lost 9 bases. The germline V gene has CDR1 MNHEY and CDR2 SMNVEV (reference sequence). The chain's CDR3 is CASSLRGVGLAGGPRAGEQFF. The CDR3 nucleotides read TGTGCCAGCAGTTTAAGAGGGGTCGGACTAGCGGGAGGGCCTAGGGCGGGTGAGCAGTTCTTC.

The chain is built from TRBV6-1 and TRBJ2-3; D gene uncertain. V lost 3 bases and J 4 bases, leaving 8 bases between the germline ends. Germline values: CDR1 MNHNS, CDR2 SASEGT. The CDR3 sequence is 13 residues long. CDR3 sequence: CASSETLADTQYF. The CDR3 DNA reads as TGTGCCAGCAGTGAGACCCTAGCAGATACGCAGTATTTT.

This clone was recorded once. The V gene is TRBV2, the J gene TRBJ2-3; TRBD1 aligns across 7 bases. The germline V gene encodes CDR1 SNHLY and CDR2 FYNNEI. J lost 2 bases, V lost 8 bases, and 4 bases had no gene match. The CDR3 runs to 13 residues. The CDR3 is CASRDSYTDTQYF. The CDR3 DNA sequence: TGTGCCAGCCGGGACAGCTACACAGATACGCAGTATTTT.

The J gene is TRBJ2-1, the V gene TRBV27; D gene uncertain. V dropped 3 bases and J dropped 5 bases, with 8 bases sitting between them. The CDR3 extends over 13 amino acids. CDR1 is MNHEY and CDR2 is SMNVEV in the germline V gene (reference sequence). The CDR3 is CASSFDPNNEQFF. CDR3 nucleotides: TGTGCCAGCAGTTTCGACCCAAACAATGAGCAGTTCTTC.